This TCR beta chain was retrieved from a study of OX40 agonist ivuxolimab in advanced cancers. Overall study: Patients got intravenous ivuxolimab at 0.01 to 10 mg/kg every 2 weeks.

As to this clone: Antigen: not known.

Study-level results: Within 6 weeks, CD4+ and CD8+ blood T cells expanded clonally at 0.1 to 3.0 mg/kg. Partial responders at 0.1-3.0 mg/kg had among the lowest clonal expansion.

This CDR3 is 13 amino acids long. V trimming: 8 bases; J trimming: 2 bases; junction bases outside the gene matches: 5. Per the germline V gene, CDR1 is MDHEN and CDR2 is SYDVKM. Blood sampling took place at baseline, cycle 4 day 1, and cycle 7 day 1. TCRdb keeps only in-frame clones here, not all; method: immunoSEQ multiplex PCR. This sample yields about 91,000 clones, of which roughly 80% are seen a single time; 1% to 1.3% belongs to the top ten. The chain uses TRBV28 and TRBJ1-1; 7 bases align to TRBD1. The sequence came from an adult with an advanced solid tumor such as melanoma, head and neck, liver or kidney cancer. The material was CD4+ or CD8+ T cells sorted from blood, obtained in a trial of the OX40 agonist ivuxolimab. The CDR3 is CASGGQSNTEAFF. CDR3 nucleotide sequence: TGTGCCAGCGGGGGACAGTCCAACACTGAAGCTTTCTTT.